These 26 T cell receptor beta chains were sequenced from one sample in a study of blood T cell repertoires in COVID-19. Produced via immunoSEQ multiplex PCR; TCRdb's table is partial and in-frame only. Of about 150,000 clones listed, about 79% are singletons. The sample comprised peripheral blood. These receptors were obtained from a woman aged 60-75 years with acute or convalescent COVID-19.

The chain couples TRBV5-4 to TRBJ1-5; 7 nucleotides match TRBD1. Germline V lookup: CDR1 SGHNT, CDR2 YYREEE (reference sequence). V shed 2 bases and J 3 bases; nucleotides not matched to a gene: 2. The CDR3 consists of 14 residues. The CDR3 loop is CASSLGGNNQPQHF. DNA of the CDR3: TGTGCCAGCAGCTTAGGGGGCAACAATCAGCCCCAGCATTTT.

This clone was picked up many times. The chain uses TRBV7-6 and TRBJ2-7, with a weak D call TRBD1 (5 bases). CDR1 SGHVS and CDR2 FNYEAQ come from the germline V gene. V lost 5 bases and J lost 2, with 13 bases in between. CDR3 length: 14 residues. In nucleotides, the CDR3 is TGTGCCAGCAGCCGGGCAGGGTTCCCCTACGAGCAGTACTTC. This translates into CASSRAGFPYEQYF.

The chain carries TRBV4-1 and TRBJ1-1, with D perhaps TRBD1 (6 bases). Germline CDR1 MGHRA, CDR2 YSYEKL. This CDR3 is 16 amino acids long. Deletions cut 0 bases from V and 1 base from J, with 12 bases between. The CDR3: CASSQDPGQTNTEAFF. The CDR3 DNA reads as TGCGCCAGCAGCCAAGATCCGGGACAAACGAACACTGAAGCTTTCTTT.

The chain uses TRBV6-4 and TRBJ1-5; TRBD1 matches at 9 bases. Unmatched junction bases numbered 11, after V lost 7 bases and J lost 7 bases. Germline V gene data show CDR1 as MRHNA and CDR2 as SNTAGT. CDR3 length equals 15 residues. CDR3 sequence (DNA): TGTGCCAGCACCTTAAACAGGGGGCTTAGCCAGCCCCAGCATTTT. This translates into CASTLNRGLSQPQHF.

The chain is built from TRBV27 and TRBJ1-2; 7 bases agree with TRBD1. CDR1 and CDR2 (germline): MNHEY, SMNVEV (reference sequence). The CDR3 extends over 15 amino acids. The V and J ends lost 6 bases and 7 bases, in that order; junction bases with no gene match: 14. The CDR3 nucleotides read TGTGCCAGCAGCCGTGGATCAGGGGGGCAGGGTGGCTACACCTTC. Encoded protein: CASSRGSGGQGGYTF.

The chain uses TRBV10-3 and TRBJ2-5; 9 bases align to TRBD2. V lost 3 bases, J lost 4 bases, and 9 bases stayed unmatched. The V gene's germline CDR1 is ENHRY and CDR2 SYGVKD. The CDR3 has 16 amino acids. CDR3 DNA sequence: TGTGCCATCAGTGAATACGCACCGACTAGCGGAGAGACCCAGTACTTC. Translated, it gives CAISEYAPTSGETQYF.

V is TRBV7-9 and J is TRBJ2-3; perhaps TRBD2 as D (6 bases). V lost 3 bases and J 3 bases, leaving 19 bases between the germline ends. The CDR3 has 17 amino acids. Germline CDR1 is SEHNR and CDR2 is FQNEAQ (reference sequence). Here the CDR3 DNA reads TGTGCCAGCAGCTTCCTGTGGGGGACTGGGAGGACAGATACGCAGTATTTT. Protein sequence: CASSFLWGTGRTDTQYF. The full variable domain, in which reference TRBV7-9 and TRBJ2-3 provide the parts outside the CDR3, is DTGVSQNPRHKITKRGQNVTFRCDPISEHNRLYWYRQTLGQGPEFLTYFQNEAQLEKSRLLSDRFSAERPKGSFSTLEIQRTEQGDSAMYLCASSFLWGTGRTDTQYFGPGTRLTVL.

The chain is built from TRBV30 and TRBJ1-2, with TRBD1 as a possible D gene (5 bases). Trimming cost V 4 bases and J 4 bases, with 22 bases left between them. This CDR3 is 16 amino acids long. CDR1 and CDR2 from the germline V gene are GTSNPN and SVGIG (reference sequence). The CDR3 DNA is TGTGCCTGGATCACCGCCCCCCGTCAGGGTACCTATGGCTACACCTTC. It yields the protein CAWITAPRQGTYGYTF.

The chain links TRBV27 to TRBJ2-1; 7 bases map to TRBD1. Germline V gives CDR1 MNHEY, CDR2 SMNVEV (reference sequence). V lost 11 bases to trimming and J lost 2 bases; unmatched junction nucleotides: 9. The CDR3 length is 14 residues. CDR3 nucleotides: TGTGCCGGACTCCGGGGACAGACCTACAATGAGCAGTTCTTC. Translating gives CAGLRGQTYNEQFF.

The chain recombines TRBV5-1 with TRBJ2-1; TRBD2 matches at 11 bases. Germline CDR1 reads SGHRS; CDR2 reads YFSETQ. The junction had 2 bases not matched to a gene; V was cut back by 2 bases and J by 4 bases. The CDR3 extends over 15 amino acids. Written as DNA, the CDR3 is TGCGCCAGCAGCTTTAGCGGGGGGGCATACAATGAGCAGTTCTTC. Encoded protein: CASSFSGGAYNEQFF.

V and J are TRBV6-5 and TRBJ1-5; weak D call: TRBD1 (5 bases). Per the germline V gene, CDR1 is MNHEY and CDR2 is SVGAGI. This CDR3 is 15 amino acids long. The V and J ends lost 5 bases and 0 bases respectively, with 11 bases between them. The CDR3 protein is CASSTQGSSNQPQHF. The CDR3, as DNA: TGTGCCAGCAGTACCCAGGGCAGTAGCAATCAGCCCCAGCATTTT.

This chain joins TRBV3-1 (or the pseudogene TRBV3-2) and TRBJ2-5; 8 bases agree with TRBD1. The CDR3 spans 15 residues. CDR1 and CDR2 from the germline V gene are LGHDT and YNNKEL (reference sequence). V was pared by 2 bases and J by 9 bases, with 11 bases of the junction left unmatched. This CDR3 is CASSQNGQGRSAQYF. For the CDR3, the DNA is TGTGCCAGCAGCCAAAATGGACAGGGCCGGAGTGCCCAGTACTTC.

V and J are TRBV7-9 and TRBJ2-4, with 7 bases matching TRBD2. V was clipped by 1 base and J by 8 bases; unmatched bases: 2. The CDR3 has 13 amino acids. Germline V gene sequence: CDR1 SEHNR, CDR2 FQNEAQ (reference sequence). CDR3 sequence (DNA): TGTGCCAGCAGCTTAGGGACTAGGTACATTCAGTACTTC. Its protein product is CASSLGTRYIQYF.

V usage is TRBV30 and J usage is TRBJ1-1; TRBD1 agrees at 9 bases. Germline-derived CDR1 and CDR2 are GTSNPN and SVGIG (reference sequence). The CDR3 is 13 amino acids. The V and J ends lost 5 bases and 3 bases, in that order; junction bases with no gene match: 4. This chain's CDR3 is CAWEQGAYTEAFF. CDR3 nucleotide sequence: TGTGCCTGGGAACAGGGGGCTTACACTGAAGCTTTCTTT.

This clone showed up just once. The J gene is TRBJ2-5, the V gene TRBV6-1, with D perhaps matching TRBD2 (6 bases). Germline V gives CDR1 MNHNS, CDR2 SASEGT. The ends were cut back, 0 bases at V and 5 bases at J, with 16 bases in the middle. This CDR3 is 16 amino acids long. CDR3 in DNA: TGTGCCAGCAGTGAAGCCGGGGGTTTGGGTTGGGAGACCCAGTACTTC. Protein: CASSEAGGLGWETQYF.

Written as DNA, the CDR3 is TGTGCCAGCAGTTTTGCGGGACAGGGAGGCACTGAAGCTTTCTTT. Its protein product is CASSFAGQGGTEAFF. The V gene is TRBV27, the J gene TRBJ1-1, with 9 positions matching TRBD1. This CDR3 has 15 residues. Germline loops: CDR1 MNHEY, CDR2 SMNVEV (reference sequence). The V and J ends lost 3 bases and 4 bases, in that order; junction bases with no gene match: 6.

The CDR3 region is CASSQTRGLGNEQFF. For the CDR3, the DNA is TGTGCCAGCAGCCAGACCCGGGGTTTAGGGAATGAGCAGTTCTTC. V gene TRBV11-2 combines with J gene TRBJ2-1, with D maybe TRBD2 (5 bases). Trimming took off 5 bases at V and 7 bases at J, with 18 bases between the two ends. The V gene's germline CDR1 is SGHAT and CDR2 FQNNGV. This CDR3 spans 15 amino acids.

The gene calls are TRBV30 and TRBJ2-7; 10 bases are shared with TRBD1. Germline CDR1 GTSNPN, CDR2 SVGIG (reference sequence). The CDR3 spans 12 residues. Trimming at V came to 5 bases and at J to 4 bases, leaving 2 bases not matched to a gene. CDR3 nucleotide sequence: TGTGCCTGGGCGGGACAGGGGTACGAGCAGTACGTC. Encoded protein: CAWAGQGYEQYV.

V and J are TRBV10-1 and TRBJ2-1; 9 nucleotides line up with TRBD2. Germline CDR1 is WNHNN and CDR2 is SYGVQD (reference sequence). J lost 13 bases, V lost 3 bases, and 7 bases had no gene match. The CDR3 runs 13 residues. CDR3 protein: CASSDALRGGQFF. The CDR3 coding sequence is TGCGCCAGCAGTGACGCATTGCGGGGGGGCCAGTTCTTC.

The chain uses TRBV2 and TRBJ1-1; tentative D call: TRBD1 (5 bases). Germline V CDR1 and CDR2: SNHLY, FYNNEI. The length of the CDR3 is 11 residues. V was clipped by 3 bases and J by 10 bases, with 9 bases between them. In nucleotides, the CDR3 is TGTGCCAGCAGTGACTGGGGCCCAGCTTTCTTT. Its translation: CASSDWGPAFF.

This clone came up a few times. The gene calls are TRBV10-1 and TRBJ2-5, with 8 bases lining up with TRBD1. V lost 0 bases, J lost 1 base, and 1 base stayed unmatched. Germline V CDR1 and CDR2: WNHNN, SYGVQD (reference sequence). The CDR3 covers 15 residues. In DNA form, the CDR3 reads TGCGCCAGCAGTGAGTCGGACAGGGTCCAAGAGACCCAGTACTTC. This sequence encodes CASSESDRVQETQYF.

This clone was detected only once. J is TRBJ2-3 and V is TRBV30; perhaps TRBD1 as D (5 bases). Germline values: CDR1 GTSNPN, CDR2 SVGIG (reference sequence). Trimming stripped 1 base from V and 1 base from J, with 18 bases between. The CDR3 has 17 residues. Written as DNA, the CDR3 is TGTGCCTGGAGTGCCTTCGATAGTAGGGGCGGCACAGATACGCAGTATTTT. Protein: CAWSAFDSRGGTDTQYF.

The chain couples TRBV5-6 to TRBJ1-4, with unresolved D. Germline lookup yields CDR1 SGHDT and CDR2 YYEEEE. V lost 4 bases to trimming and J lost 7 bases, with 8 bases between them. There are 12 residues in the CDR3. The CDR3 bases are TGTGCCAGCAGCATGAGGCGTGAAAAACTGTTTTTT. It yields the protein CASSMRREKLFF.

This sequence joins TRBV7-8 and TRBJ1-6; D remains ambiguous. Germline assignment: CDR1 SGHVS and CDR2 FQNEAQ. The CDR3 contains 15 residues. V was shortened by 6 bases and J by 0 bases, with 9 bases between the two germline ends. The CDR3 DNA sequence: TGTGCCAGCAGAACTGACATCTCCTATAATTCACCCCTCCACTTT. Amino acids: CASRTDISYNSPLHF. The entire variable domain, with the rest obtained from reference TRBV7-8 and TRBJ1-6, is as follows: GAGVSQSPRYKVAKRGQDVALRCDPISGHVSLFWYQQALGQGPEFLTYFQNEAQLDKSGLPSDRFFAERPEGSVSTLKIQRTQQEDSAVYLCASRTDISYNSPLHFGNGTRLTVT.

The chain recombines TRBV28 with TRBJ2-7, with D possibly being TRBD1 (5 bases). The CDR3 is 12 amino acids. The germline CDR1 and CDR2 sequences are MDHEN and SYDVKM. CDR3 DNA sequence: TGTGCGCCCCCTGAGCAGGGCCACGAGCAGTACGTC. Translated, it gives CAPPEQGHEQYV.

J is TRBJ1-1 and V is TRBV27, with D hard to call. V gave up 4 bases and J gave up 0 bases, with 15 bases separating them. Germline assignment: CDR1 MNHEY and CDR2 SMNVEV (reference sequence). The CDR3 runs to 16 residues. The CDR3: CASSSSPLSMNTEAFF. The CDR3 DNA reads TGTGCCAGCAGTTCCAGTCCCCTCTCGATGAACACTGAAGCTTTCTTT.